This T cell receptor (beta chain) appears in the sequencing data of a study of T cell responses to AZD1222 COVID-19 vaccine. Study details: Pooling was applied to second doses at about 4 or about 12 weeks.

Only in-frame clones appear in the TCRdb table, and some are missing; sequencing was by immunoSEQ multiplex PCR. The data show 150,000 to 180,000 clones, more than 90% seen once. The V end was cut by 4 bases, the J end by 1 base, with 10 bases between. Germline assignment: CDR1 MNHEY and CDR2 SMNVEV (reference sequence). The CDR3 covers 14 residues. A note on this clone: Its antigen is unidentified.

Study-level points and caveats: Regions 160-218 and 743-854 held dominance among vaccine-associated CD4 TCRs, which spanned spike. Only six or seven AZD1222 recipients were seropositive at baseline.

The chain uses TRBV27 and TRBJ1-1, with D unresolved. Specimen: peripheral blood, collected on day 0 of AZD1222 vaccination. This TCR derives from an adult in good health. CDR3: CASSWVARNTEAFF. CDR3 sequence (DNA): TGTGCCAGCAGTTGGGTTGCCCGGAACACTGAAGCTTTCTTT.